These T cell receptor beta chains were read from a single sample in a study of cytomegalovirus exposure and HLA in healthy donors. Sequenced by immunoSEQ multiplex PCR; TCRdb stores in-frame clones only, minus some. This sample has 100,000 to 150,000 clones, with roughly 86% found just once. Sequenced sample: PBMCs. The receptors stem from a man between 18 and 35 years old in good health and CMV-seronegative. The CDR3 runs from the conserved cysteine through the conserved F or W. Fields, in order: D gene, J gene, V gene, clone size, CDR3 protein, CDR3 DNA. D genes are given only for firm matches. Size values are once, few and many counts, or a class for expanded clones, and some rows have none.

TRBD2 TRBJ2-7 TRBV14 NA CASSQSFGAGASYEQYF TGTGCCAGCAGCCAAAGCTTCGGAGCGGGGGCCTCCTACGAGCAGTACTTC
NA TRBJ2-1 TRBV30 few CAWARLSGNEQFF TGTGCCTGGGCGAGACTATCTGGCAATGAGCAGTTCTTC
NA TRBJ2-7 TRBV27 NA CASSFGQGYEQYF TGTGCCAGCAGTTTTGGGCAGGGCTACGAGCAGTACTTC
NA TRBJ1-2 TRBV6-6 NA CASTHGLVSYTF TGTGCCAGCACCCACGGCCTAGTAAGCTACACCTTC
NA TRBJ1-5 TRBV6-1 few CASSESTGLGQPQHF TGTGCCAGCAGTGAAAGCACAGGGCTGGGACAGCCCCAGCATTTT
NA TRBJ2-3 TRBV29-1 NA CSVSPFSTDTQYF TGCAGCGTTAGCCCCTTTAGCACAGATACGCAGTATTTT
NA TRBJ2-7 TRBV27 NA CVCNRDIFCEQYF TGTGTTTGCAACCGGGACATTTTCTGCGAGCAGTACTTC
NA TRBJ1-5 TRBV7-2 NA CASSLAVGGNQPQHF TGTGCCAGCAGCCTGGCGGTAGGAGGCAATCAGCCCCAGCATTTT
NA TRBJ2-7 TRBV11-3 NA CASSHRDTTYEQYF TGTGCCAGCTCCCACCGGGACACCACTTACGAGCAGTACTTC
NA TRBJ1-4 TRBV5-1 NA CASSLENRPVNEKLFF TGCGCCAGCAGCTTGGAGAACAGGCCGGTTAATGAAAAACTGTTTTTT
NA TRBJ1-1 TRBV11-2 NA CASSLVTTFEAFF TGTGCCAGCAGCTTAGTCACTACTTTTGAAGCTTTCTTT
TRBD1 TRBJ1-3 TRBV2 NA CASSRGQISGNTIYF TGTGCCAGCAGTCGGGGACAGATCTCTGGAAACACCATATATTTT
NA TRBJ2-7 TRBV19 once CASTKKFQEGTYEQYF TGTGCCAGTACCAAAAAATTTCAAGAGGGGACATACGAGCAGTACTTC
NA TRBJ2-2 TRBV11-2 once CASSLARDTGELFF TGTGCCAGCAGCTTAGCCAGGGATACCGGGGAGCTGTTTTTT
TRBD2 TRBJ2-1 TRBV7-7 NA CASSLGTGGSYEQFF TGTGCCAGCAGCTTAGGAACGGGAGGATCATATGAGCAGTTCTTC
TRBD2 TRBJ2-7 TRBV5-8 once CASIPRRASGVYYEQYF TGTGCCAGCATCCCAAGGAGGGCTAGCGGGGTTTACTACGAGCAGTACTTC
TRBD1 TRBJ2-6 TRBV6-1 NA CASSDGTGTSGANVLTF TGTGCCAGCAGTGACGGGACAGGGACCTCTGGGGCCAACGTCCTGACTTTC
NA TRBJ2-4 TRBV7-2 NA CASSLTGLASIQYF TGTGCCAGCAGCTTAACTGGCCTAGCGTCCATTCAGTACTTC
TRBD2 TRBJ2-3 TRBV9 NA CASSVEASGGTDTQYF TGTGCCAGCAGCGTAGAAGCTAGCGGGGGCACAGATACGCAGTATTTT
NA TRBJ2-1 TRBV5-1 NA CASSPGGASDNEQFF TGCGCCAGCAGCCCGGGTGGGGCGTCCGACAATGAGCAGTTCTTC
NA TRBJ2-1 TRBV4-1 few CASNRERFEDEQFF TGCGCCAGCAACCGGGAGAGGTTCGAGGATGAGCAGTTCTTC
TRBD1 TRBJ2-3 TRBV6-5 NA CASRTDRDADTQYF TGTGCCAGCAGAACCGACAGGGACGCAGATACGCAGTATTTT
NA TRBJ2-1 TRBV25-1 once CASSDGIASYNEQFF TGTGCCAGCAGTGATGGGATAGCGAGCTACAATGAGCAGTTCTTC
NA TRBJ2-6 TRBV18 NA CASSPYNLRGTTVDVLTF TGTGCCAGCTCACCATACAATTTAAGGGGGACAACCGTGGACGTCCTGACTTTC
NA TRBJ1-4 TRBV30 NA CAWSFGGATNEKLFF TGTGCCTGGAGCTTTGGAGGTGCAACTAATGAAAAACTGTTTTTT
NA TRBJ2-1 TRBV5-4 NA CASSLDQEIFGRGMGNEQFF TGTGCCAGCAGCTTGGACCAGGAAATATTCGGAAGGGGAATGGGTAATGAGCAGTTCTTC
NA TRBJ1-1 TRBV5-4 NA CASSVIGQNTEAFF TGTGCCAGCAGCGTTATCGGACAGAACACTGAAGCTTTCTTT